This TCR beta chain was sequenced during a study of blood T cells in healthy people across ages. Together with a sample-barcoded 5' primer, a J-beta primer mix was included in a second PCR lasting about 6 to 11 cycles. MiXCR, applied by TCRdb to the 5' RACE reads, yields one record per CDR3 protein. Counted here are over a million distinct CDR3 sequences, 40% to 45% occurring once; the ten biggest clones make up approximately 17%. The sample holds one count of this clonotype. Its antigen is unidentified. Study observations and caveats: Roughly linear age-related decline in beta diversity appeared, significant by age about 40.

V lost 1 base, J lost 5 bases, and 5 bases stayed unmatched. CDR1 is SGHTA, CDR2 FQGTGA, per germline. The CDR3 totals 15 residues. Sequenced material: blood. The rearrangement links TRBV7-3 to TRBJ2-3; 8 nucleotides match TRBD1. The receptor comes from a woman aged 60 to 75 in good health. CDR3 protein: CASSLSQGAVDTQYF. CDR3 DNA sequence: TGTGCCAGCAGCTTAAGCCAGGGGGCTGTAGATACGCAGTATTTT.